This is a list of T cell receptor beta chains from one sample in a study of cytomegalovirus exposure and HLA in healthy donors. Produced via immunoSEQ multiplex PCR; TCRdb's table is partial and in-frame only. The repertoire consists of about 120,000 clones, with more than 70% occurring once and the leading ten covering more than 7.5%. The sequencing input was PBMCs. The origin of the receptors is a woman aged 45-60 years in good health and CMV-seropositive. The CDR3 runs from the conserved cysteine through the conserved F or W. D genes are given only for firm matches. Clone sizes are given selectively: once, few, many, or a class where the clone is expanded.

CDR3 DNA	CDR3 protein	V gene	J gene	D gene	clone size
TGTGCCAGCAGCTCCAGGGCCTCTGGGGCCAACGTCCTGACTTTC	CASSSRASGANVLTF	TRBV7-2	TRBJ2-6	-	-
TGCGCCAGCAGCCAAGATTGGACAGGGCACTACGAGCAGTACTTC	CASSQDWTGHYEQYF	TRBV4-3	TRBJ2-7	TRBD1	-
TGTGCCAGCAGCTTAACTCAGCTTGGGCCGAACACTGAAGCTTTCTTT	CASSLTQLGPNTEAFF	TRBV7-3	TRBJ1-1	-	-
TGCGCCAGCAGCGGGGGACTAGCGGACACCGGGGAGCTGTTTTTT	CASSGGLADTGELFF	TRBV5-1	TRBJ2-2	TRBD2	-
TGTGCCAGCAGAGCTTGGGCTAGCGGGAACACCGGGGAGCTGTTTTTT	CASRAWASGNTGELFF	TRBV27	TRBJ2-2	TRBD2	-
TGTGCCAGCAGCCTATCGGGACAGGCGGTGCACACCTTC	CASSLSGQAVHTF	TRBV6-5	TRBJ1-2	TRBD1	many
TGCACCAGCAGCCAGAGAGGCAGGGGAAACAATGAGCAGTTCTTC	CTSSQRGRGNNEQFF	TRBV1	TRBJ2-1	-	once
TGTGCCAGTGGTACTATATCGACAGGGGGCTATCAGCCCCAGCATTTT	CASGTISTGGYQPQHF	TRBV19	TRBJ1-5	TRBD1	-
TGTGCCAGCAGTTACTCGAGATCCGGGGAGGGTGGCTACACCTTC	CASSYSRSGEGGYTF	TRBV6-5	TRBJ1-2	-	-
TGTGCCAGCAGCTCCTTAGCGGGGCGAAACATTCAGTACTTC	CASSSLAGRNIQYF	TRBV11-2	TRBJ2-4	TRBD2	-
TGCGCCAGCAGCTCAGGGCCCTCCGGGGGAGGGGCCAAAAACATTCAGTACTTC	CASSSGPSGGGAKNIQYF	TRBV4-1	TRBJ2-4	TRBD2	-
TGTGCCAGCAGCCCCCCTAACGGGGATACGCAGTATTTT	CASSPPNGDTQYF	TRBV7-3	TRBJ2-3	-	-
TGTGCCAGCAGCTCGACAGGGGTGGTCACTGAAGCTTTCTTT	CASSSTGVVTEAFF	TRBV7-3	TRBJ1-1	TRBD1	-
TGTGCCAGCAGCCAAGATGGAGTGGCAGGGCCTAGGACTGAAGCTTTCTTT	CASSQDGVAGPRTEAFF	TRBV14	TRBJ1-1	-	-
TGTGCCAGCAGTCTTTTGGGGGGGGCGCAAAACGAGCAGTACTTC	CASSLLGGAQNEQYF	TRBV6-1	TRBJ2-7	-	-
TGTGCCAGCAGCCACCTGAGGACAGGGGGCGCGGTGTCCTACGAGCAGTACTTC	CASSHLRTGGAVSYEQYF	TRBV11-2	TRBJ2-7	TRBD1	-
TGTGCTAGCAGTCCTCTAGCGGGGGGCTACAATGAGCAGTTCTTC	CASSPLAGGYNEQFF	TRBV7-7	TRBJ2-1	TRBD2	once
TGTGCCAGCAGGAAGACAGGGAGCACTGAAGCTTTCTTT	CASRKTGSTEAFF	TRBV27	TRBJ1-1	TRBD1	-
TGCGCCAGCAGCTACTACAGGTCCCGGTCTAAGTATGGCTACACCTTC	CASSYYRSRSKYGYTF	TRBV5-1	TRBJ1-2	-	-
TGTGCCAGCAGTTACTCGGAGGGGCAAACCTACGAGCAGTACTTC	CASSYSEGQTYEQYF	TRBV6-5	TRBJ2-7	-	-
TGTGCCAGCAGCACCGCGGGGGGTCCTCCTTCTGGGGCCAACGTCCTGACTTTC	CASSTAGGPPSGANVLTF	TRBV5-4	TRBJ2-6	TRBD2	-
TGTGCCAGCAGCTTATTTACGGGACAGGGGAACGAGCAGTACTTC	CASSLFTGQGNEQYF	TRBV7-2	TRBJ2-7	TRBD1	few
TGTGCCACCAGCGGAGGGGGACAGAATACTTTGAACACTGAAGCTTTCTTT	CATSGGGQNTLNTEAFF	TRBV15	TRBJ1-1	TRBD1	-
TGTGCCAGCAGTGAATCTGGACTAGCGGGAGCCTACGAGCAGTACTTC	CASSESGLAGAYEQYF	TRBV6-1	TRBJ2-7	TRBD2	-
TGTGCCATCAGAGTAGCGGGAGGGAACGAGCAGTACTTC	CAIRVAGGNEQYF	TRBV10-3	TRBJ2-7	TRBD2	once
TGTGCCACCAGCAGCCCCTTGGGTAGCGGGAAGTCCCCAGATACGCAGTATTTT	CATSSPLGSGKSPDTQYF	TRBV15	TRBJ2-3	TRBD2	-
TGTGCCTGGAGCTCGGACAGGGTGTCGGGGCCCCAGCATTTT	CAWSSDRVSGPQHF	TRBV30	TRBJ1-5	TRBD1	-
TGTGCCACCCGACCGGGACAGGCCATCCACGAGCAGTACTTC	CATRPGQAIHEQYF	TRBV27	TRBJ2-7	TRBD1	-
TGCGCCAGCAGCCCCATTACGAGCGGACAAGAGACCCAGTACTTC	CASSPITSGQETQYF	TRBV5-1	TRBJ2-5	-	-
TGTGCCACCAGCAGAGAGAGGACAGGGGCCTACGAGCAGTACTTC	CATSRERTGAYEQYF	TRBV15	TRBJ2-7	TRBD1	few
TGTGCCAGCAGTTACTCGAGGACAGTCTCCTACGAGCAGTACTTC	CASSYSRTVSYEQYF	TRBV6-5	TRBJ2-7	-	-
TGTGCCAGCAGCCCCGGCGGGACAGGGGGCGTCGACACTGAAGCTTTCTTT	CASSPGGTGGVDTEAFF	TRBV14	TRBJ1-1	TRBD1	-
TGTGCCAGCAGTGAATTCGGGGGTGGGCATGAAGCTTTCTTT	CASSEFGGGHEAFF	TRBV25-1	TRBJ1-1	-	-
TGTGCTAGCAGCTTGACAGAAAACACTGAAGCTTTCTTT	CASSLTENTEAFF	TRBV7-7	TRBJ1-1	-	many
TGTGCCAGCAGCCCAATAAGGAGGGACAGGGGTGGGACCTACGAGCAGTACTTC	CASSPIRRDRGGTYEQYF	TRBV11-2	TRBJ2-7	TRBD1	many
TGTGCCAGTAGTGGAGAAAGGACTAGCGGGGGGCTGGATCGGTACAATGAGCAGTTCTTC	CASSGERTSGGLDRYNEQFF	TRBV19	TRBJ2-1	TRBD2	-